This note documents a single T cell receptor beta chain sequence. Its antigen is still unknown. This entry is derived from a study of T cells in localized non-small cell lung cancer. Study-wide results and limits: Adjacent lung held a median 57 of the top 100 tumor clones.

The CDR3 contains 14 residues. J lost 3 bases, V lost 0 bases, and 3 bases had no gene match. Per the germline V gene, CDR1 is SGDLS and CDR2 is YYNGEE. Assay: immunoSEQ multiplex PCR; the TCRdb copy retains only in-frame clones and omits some. The profile shows over a thousand clones, approximately 30% of them singletons. The material was normal lung tissue next to the tumor, obtained before any cancer treatment. The clonotype was recovered from an older male donor with stage I squamous cell lung carcinoma. The V gene is TRBV9, the J gene TRBJ2-7; 7 bases fit TRBD2. The CDR3 loop is CASSVGGSGYEQYF. CDR3 DNA: TGTGCCAGCAGCGTAGGCGGGAGTGGCTACGAGCAGTACTTC. Full variable domain (rest looked up from reference TRBV9 and TRBJ2-7): DSGVTQTPKHLITATGQRVTLRCSPRSGDLSVYWYQQSLDQGLQFLIQYYNGEERAKGNILERFSAQQFPDLHSELNLSSLELGDSALYFCASSVGGSGYEQYFGPGTRLTVT.